This T cell receptor (beta chain) is drawn from a study of neurological immune-mediated disorders (dated by TCRdb to the late 2010s). Broadly, across the study: Among the 35 or so multiple sclerosis patients, relapsing-remitting MS was present in roughly 30 and secondary progressive MS was present in 3. Alongside PBMC samples, the set of 106 TCR-beta libraries contained longitudinal samples, technical triplicates, and paired CD4+ and CD8+ T-cell subsets that had been sorted. Peripheral blood TCR-beta repertoires from HTLV-I-associated myelopathy (HAM/TSP) patients, multiple sclerosis patients and healthy controls were compared by UMI-based sequencing. The cohort included about 70 subjects: some 14 with HAM/TSP, around 34 with multiple sclerosis, and around 20 healthy controls.

The cysteine opens and the phenylalanine closes a CDR3 of 14 amino acids. CDR3 DNA only is kept here, 42 bases in frame from base 1. The germline V gene specifies SGHRS as CDR1 and YFSETQ as CDR2. The germline V end is reduced by 1 base and the J end by 6 bases; junction bases left unmatched: 6. This clonotype was observed at least ten times. What this receptor recognizes is not known. Nothing much larger sits one base from this clone, and base qualities are not available. Libraries from unsorted PBMCs were made from 2 million PBMCs kept in RNAlater at -80 degrees C until RNA extraction. Multiple sclerosis patients were enrolled in a US clinical protocol under which disease progression was evaluated by magnetic resonance imaging. PBMCs were separated from peripheral blood using Ficoll-Hypaque density gradient centrifugation and then cryopreserved in liquid nitrogen. cDNA was synthesized by template-switch 5'RACE using a primer carrying a 10-nucleotide random unique molecular identifier by which each TCR transcript was tagged. Every sequencing run yielded over 160 million TCR-beta sequences covering 15-18 subjects. Total RNA was extracted with the RNeasy kit. Using the KAPA Real-time Library Amplification kit, TCR-beta VDJ regions were amplified with primers for the TCR constant region and the 5'RACE anchor. Sample indexes and Illumina adaptors were added in a first PCR, after which library yield was increased in a second PCR. After Ampure bead purification, the roughly 650 bp TCR product was size-selected on a 2% E-gel SizeSelection system. Before pooling, library quality was checked on a Bioanalyzer, concentration was measured with Qubit, and libraries were quantified with the Kapa Library Quantification kit. An Illumina HiSeq 2500 was used to sequence the libraries paired-end at 2 x 150 bp. To increase sequence diversity, roughly 24-32% phiX was spiked into each library pool. Processing in the source paper ran as follows. The UMI-based MiGEC pipeline processed quality-filtered reads and removed over 85% of raw TCR sequences during error correction. VDJ genes were aligned to IMGT germline references, and each clonotype was defined by a unique CDR3 amino acid sequence together with V-J genes. Clonal expansion, Shannon diversity, and CDR3 relatedness (CalcPairwiseDistances, ClusterSamples) were evaluated with VDJtools, and phylogenetic trees were built with CLCbio workbench. Expanded clones were defined as having at least 8 unique UMIs, based on coefficient-of-variation modelling across technical triplicates. TCRdb applied fastp at Q25 and MiXCR to the public reads, then kept only in-frame beta chains. Rows are unified per CDR3 protein, each entry keeping the most common DNA and genes. These V and J calls rely on TCRdb rather than the paper's analysis. The sample table records 55,000 to 65,000 distinct CDR3 sequences; approximately 3.5% of these occur just once. The ten top clones hold approximately 3.1% of the sample.

Study-wide findings and limitations: Repertoires from 18 of 34 MS patients were grouped by phylogenetic analysis into a cluster of related CDR3 sequences, suggesting a possible repertoire-level signature. TCR clonal expansion was highest in HAM/TSP patients and lowest in MS patients, with MS patients falling below even healthy controls. No identical CDR3 amino acid sequences were shared among expanded clones across subjects, suggesting private TCR-beta repertoires in all groups. No association of the MS cluster with clinical or MRI features was observed, and the need for larger cohorts was stated by the authors.

Recombination joined TRBV5-1 with TRBJ2-7, with TRBD1 matching 8 junction bases. The sequenced sample consisted of PBMCs. The sequence came from a woman in her thirties with multiple sclerosis. The sequence in DNA is TGCGCCAGCAGCTTGACAGGGGGAATCGGCGAGCAGTACTTC. This codes for CASSLTGGIGEQYF.